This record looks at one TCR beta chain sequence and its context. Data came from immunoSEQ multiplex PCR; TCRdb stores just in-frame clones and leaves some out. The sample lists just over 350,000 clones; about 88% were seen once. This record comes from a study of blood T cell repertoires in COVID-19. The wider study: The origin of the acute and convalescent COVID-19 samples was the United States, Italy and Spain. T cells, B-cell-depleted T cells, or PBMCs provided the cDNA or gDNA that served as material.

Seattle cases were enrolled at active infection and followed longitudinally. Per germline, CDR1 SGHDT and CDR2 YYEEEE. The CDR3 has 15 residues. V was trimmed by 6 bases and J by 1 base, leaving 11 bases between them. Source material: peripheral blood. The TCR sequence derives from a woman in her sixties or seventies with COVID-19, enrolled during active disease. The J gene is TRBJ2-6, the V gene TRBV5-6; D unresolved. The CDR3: CASTPRTSGANVLTF. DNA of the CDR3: TGTGCCAGCACCCCTAGAACTTCTGGGGCCAACGTCCTGACTTTC.